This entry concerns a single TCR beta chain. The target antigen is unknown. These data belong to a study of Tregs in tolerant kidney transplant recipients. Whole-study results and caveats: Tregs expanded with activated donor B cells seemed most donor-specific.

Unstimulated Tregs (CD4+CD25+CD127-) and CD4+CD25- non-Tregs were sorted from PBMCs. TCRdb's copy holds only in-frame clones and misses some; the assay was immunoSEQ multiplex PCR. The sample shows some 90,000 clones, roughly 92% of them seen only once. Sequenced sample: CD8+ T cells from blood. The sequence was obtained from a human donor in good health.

As DNA, the CDR3 is TGTGCCAGCAGCTTAGAAACGTCCTACGAGCAGTACTTC. Translated: CASSLETSYEQYF. V is TRBV7-8 and J is TRBJ2-7; D remains unclear. Germline assignment: CDR1 SGHVS and CDR2 FQNEAQ. CDR3 size: 13 residues. V was cut by 1 base and J by 1 base, with 5 bases left in between.